A selection of T cell receptor beta chains follows, all from one sample in a study of identifying expanded T cells in peripheral blood. The table came from immunoSEQ multiplex PCR; TCRdb's copy has only in-frame clones and leaves some out. The table includes 55,000 to 60,000 clones, about nine tenths detected once. Sequencing used blood. These receptors were taken from a person aged 18 to 69 in good health. CDR3s include the opening cysteine and the closing phenylalanine or tryptophan. D genes are given only for firm matches. The size of a clone is reported for some rows only, either as once, few or many, or as a class for expanded clones.

D	J	size	V	DNA	CDR3
.	TRBJ2-1	.	TRBV5-1	TGCGCCACCAGACAGGCGTCCACACCTGGAAATGAGCAGTTCTTC	CATRQASTPGNEQFF
TRBD2	TRBJ2-1	.	TRBV28	TGTGCCAGCAAAGAGCGGGAGGCCCACAATGAGCAGTTCTTC	CASKEREAHNEQFF
.	TRBJ2-7	.	TRBV4-3	TGCGCCAGCAGCCAAGAGGGACGACAATGGGACGAGCAGTACTTC	CASSQEGRQWDEQYF
TRBD2	TRBJ2-1	.	TRBV19	TGTGCCAGTAGTATTGTTAGCGGGGGTAAGTTCTTC	CASSIVSGGKFF
.	TRBJ2-5	.	TRBV11-2	TGTGCCAGCAGCTTAGTAGGCCCAGGCAATGGGGAGACCCAGTACTTC	CASSLVGPGNGETQYF
TRBD2	TRBJ2-1	once	TRBV2	TGTGCCAGCAGTAAAAAACTAGCGACCAACTCCTACAATGAGCAGTTCTTC	CASSKKLATNSYNEQFF
TRBD1	TRBJ2-1	.	TRBV5-1	TGCGCCAGCAGCTTGGGTGCCGGGACAGGGGGATACAATGAGCAGTTCTTC	CASSLGAGTGGYNEQFF
TRBD2	TRBJ2-1	.	TRBV5-1	TGCGCCAGCAGCTCTCGCGGGAGTGAGGATGAGCAGTTCTTC	CASSSRGSEDEQFF
.	TRBJ2-2	.	TRBV5-1	TGCGCCAGCAGCCCGGACTTCACCGGGGAGCTGTTTTTT	CASSPDFTGELFF
.	TRBJ2-7	.	TRBV7-9	TGTGCCAGCAGCCCCAGCCTCGAGCAGTACTTC	CASSPSLEQYF
.	TRBJ1-2	.	TRBV2	TGTGCCAGCAGTGAATACCAGGGTCACTATGGCTACACCTTC	CASSEYQGHYGYTF
.	TRBJ1-1	.	TRBV6-6	TGTGCCAGCAGCCCAAACAGGGTGGACACTGAAGCTTTCTTT	CASSPNRVDTEAFF
.	TRBJ1-1	.	TRBV7-2	TGTGCCAGCAGCTTAGTTCTTAGAAGAAGGAACACTGAAGCTTTCTTT	CASSLVLRRRNTEAFF
TRBD2	TRBJ2-5	.	TRBV7-6	TGTGCCAGCAGCTTATTTGCTAGCGGGGGGGTCGAGACCCAGTACTTC	CASSLFASGGVETQYF
.	TRBJ1-5	.	TRBV13	TGTGCCAGCAGCTTTCTTAATCAGCCCCAGCATTTT	CASSFLNQPQHF
.	TRBJ1-5	.	TRBV27	TGTGCCAGCAGTTTAAATCGGTTCCAGCCCCAGCATTTT	CASSLNRFQPQHF
.	TRBJ2-6	.	TRBV28	TGTGCCAGCAGTAACCCAGGGGCCAACGTCCTGACTTTC	CASSNPGANVLTF
.	TRBJ2-2	.	TRBV6-6	TGTGCCAGCAGTCAACGCCCGACCGGGGAGCTGTTTTTT	CASSQRPTGELFF
.	TRBJ2-5	.	TRBV4-2	TGTGCCAGCAGCCAAGGCGACTCCCAAGAGACCCAGTACTTC	CASSQGDSQETQYF
TRBD1	TRBJ2-2	.	TRBV5-6	TGTGCCAGCAGCTCGGGACAGGGCTTTTTCGGCGGGGAGCTGTTTTTT	CASSSGQGFFGGELFF